These 28 T cell receptor beta chains originate from one sample sequenced in a study of control samples from healthy donors and cancer patients. Method: immunoSEQ multiplex PCR; TCRdb's copy keeps in-frame clones and lacks some. The repertoire has some 160,000 clones, 94% of them found once; the top ten carry more than 8%. The sample comprised blood. These receptors originate from a woman in her 40s in good health.

This sequence joins TRBV7-3 and TRBJ1-1; D is uncertain. Germline V gives CDR1 SGHTA, CDR2 FQGTGA. The CDR3 covers 13 residues. Trimming took 5 bases from V and 4 from J, leaving 11 bases between them. The CDR3 DNA reads TGTGCCAGCAGCCATACACAAGTCACTGAAGCTTTCTTT. It is translated as CASSHTQVTEAFF.

V and J are TRBV15 and TRBJ2-2; perhaps TRBD2 as D (6 bases). The V end lost 0 bases, the J end lost 4 bases, and 12 bases lay between the germline ends. The CDR3 extends over 16 amino acids. CDR1 and CDR2 from the germline V gene are LNHNV and YYDKDF (reference sequence). The CDR3 here is CATSRDLAGSTGELFF. The CDR3 DNA follows: TGTGCCACCAGCAGAGATCTAGCCGGGAGCACCGGGGAGCTGTTTTTT. Together with reference TRBV15 and TRBJ2-2, the CDR3 gives the full variable domain: DAMVIQNPRYQVTQFGKPVTLSCSQTLNHNVMYWYQQKSSQAPKLLFHYYDKDFNNEADTPDNFQSRRPNTSFCFLDIRSPGLGDTAMYLCATSRDLAGSTGELFFGEGSRLTVL.

The V call is TRBV11-3, the J call TRBJ1-3; D gene ambiguous. CDR3 size: 14 residues. V gave up 9 bases and J gave up 3 bases, with 15 bases separating them. Germline lookup yields CDR1 SGHNT and CDR2 YENEEA. CDR3 sequence reads: CARPAVRLGNTIYF. CDR3 DNA sequence: TGTGCCAGGCCAGCGGTAAGGCTTGGAAACACCATATATTTT. Supplemented by reference TRBV11-3 and TRBJ1-3, the full variable domain reads EAGVVQSPRYKIIEKKQPVAFWCNPISGHNTLYWYLQNLGQGPELLIRYENEEAVDDSQLPKDRFSAERLKGVDSTLKIQPAELGDSAVYLCARPAVRLGNTIYFGEGSWLTVV.

The chain links TRBV9 to TRBJ2-7; no firm D call. The V gene lost 2 bases and the J gene lost 2 bases, with 11 bases spanning the gap. The CDR3 loop spans 14 amino acids. Germline values: CDR1 SGDLS, CDR2 YYNGEE. The CDR3 sequence is CASSVGSSTYEQYF. The CDR3 nucleotides read TGTGCCAGCAGCGTTGGGTCCTCTACCTACGAGCAGTACTTC.

This sequence joins TRBV10-3 and TRBJ2-3; a weak D match, TRBD1 (7 bases). CDR1 is ENHRY, CDR2 SYGVKD, per germline. Trimming removed 8 bases from V and 11 bases from J, with 17 bases in between. CDR3 length: 12 amino acids. The CDR3 coding sequence is TGTGCCATCCAAGCCGGGCGGGACAGGCAGTATTTT. It codes for CAIQAGRDRQYF.

The V call is TRBV19, the J call TRBJ1-4; TRBD1 matches at 8 bases. J gave up 4 bases and V 5 bases, and 9 bases lay outside the gene matches. Germline loops: CDR1 LNHDA, CDR2 SQIVND (reference sequence). The CDR3 has 16 amino acids. CDR3: CASSSDPGQVNEKLFF. The CDR3 region has the DNA TGTGCCAGTAGTTCCGATCCGGGACAGGTTAATGAAAAACTGTTTTTT.

This sequence joins TRBV10-2 and TRBJ1-3, with D possibly TRBD1 on 5 matching bases. The CDR3 sequence is 16 residues long. Germline assignment: CDR1 WSHSY and CDR2 SAAADI. V dropped 2 bases and J dropped 0 bases, with 11 bases sitting between them. The CDR3 DNA sequence: TGCGCCAGCAGTGAGGGTACGGGGGGCTCTGGAAACACCATATATTTT. The encoded protein is CASSEGTGGSGNTIYF.

This chain uses TRBV7-9 with TRBJ2-2, with 9 positions matching TRBD2. V shed 1 base and J 3 bases; nucleotides not matched to a gene: 9. The length of the CDR3 is 18 residues. Germline-derived CDR1 and CDR2 are SEHNR and FQNEAQ (reference sequence). CDR3: CASSLVAAGGHYTGELFF. CDR3 nucleotides: TGTGCCAGCAGCTTAGTGGCAGCGGGAGGCCATTACACCGGGGAGCTGTTTTTT.

The chain has TRBV4-2 and TRBJ1-2, with TRBD1 matching over 8 bases. J gave up 4 bases and V 3 bases, and 10 bases lay outside the gene matches. This CDR3 spans 16 amino acids. Germline CDR1 reads LGHNA; CDR2 reads YNFKEQ. The CDR3 reads CASSQAGQATSYGYTF. DNA for the CDR3: TGTGCCAGCAGCCAGGCGGGACAGGCAACAAGCTATGGCTACACCTTC.

This rearrangement joins TRBV6-2 or TRBV6-3 to TRBJ1-2; D is unclear. Germline assignment: CDR1 MNHEY and CDR2 SVGEGT. V lost 6 bases and J lost 4, with 18 bases in between. The length of the CDR3 is 15 residues. This chain's CDR3 is CASSLGHSTVYGYTF. CDR3 nucleotides: TGTGCCAGCAGCCTGGGCCATTCGACTGTCTATGGCTACACCTTC.

The chain recombines TRBV5-1 with TRBJ1-4; 7 positions agree with TRBD1. The trim removed 4 bases at V and 7 bases at J, leaving 10 bases unmatched. Looked up from germline, CDR1 is SGHRS and CDR2 is YFSETQ. The CDR3 is 15 residues long. CDR3 amino acids: CASSQIGGSGEKLFF. DNA of the CDR3: TGCGCCAGCAGCCAGATAGGGGGCTCCGGTGAAAAACTGTTTTTT.

CDR3 loop: CASSLASVYGGTDTQYF. For the CDR3, the DNA is TGCGCCAGCAGCTTGGCCTCGGTGTATGGAGGCACAGATACGCAGTATTTT. The chain recombines TRBV5-1 with TRBJ2-3; D not resolved. Germline lookup yields CDR1 SGHRS and CDR2 YFSETQ. Trimming removed 0 bases from V and 1 base from J, with 15 bases in between. The length of the CDR3 is 17 residues.

V is TRBV5-1 and J is TRBJ2-1, with 9 bases identical to TRBD2. The junction had 6 bases not matched to a gene; V was cut back by 1 base and J by 7 bases. CDR3 size: 15 residues. Germline CDR1 and CDR2: SGHRS and YFSETQ. The CDR3 sequence: CASSLSSGIYNEQFF. The CDR3 DNA is TGCGCCAGCAGCTTGTCTAGCGGGATATATAATGAGCAGTTCTTC.

The rearrangement links TRBV5-1 to TRBJ2-7; no reliable D call. The CDR3 runs 13 residues. Germline assignment: CDR1 SGHRS and CDR2 YFSETQ. Trimming took 0 bases from V and 6 from J, leaving 10 bases between them. The CDR3 is CASSLEGLIEQYF. CDR3 bases: TGCGCCAGCAGCTTGGAGGGTTTAATCGAGCAGTACTTC.

The CDR3 DNA sequence: TGTGCCAGCAGCCAAGAATGGGGGGCGAACACCGGGGAGCTGTTTTTT. The encoded protein is CASSQEWGANTGELFF. The V gene is TRBV3-1 (or the pseudogene TRBV3-2), the J gene TRBJ2-2, with a weak D call TRBD2 (6 bases). V lost 0 bases and J lost 0, with 8 bases in between. Germline CDR1 reads LGHDT; CDR2 reads YNNKEL (reference sequence). The CDR3 length is 16 residues.

In this sample, this clone turned up once. The chain links TRBV6-5 to TRBJ1-1; D gene uncertain. This CDR3 spans 12 amino acids. CDR1 is MNHEY and CDR2 is SVGAGI in the germline V gene. The V end lost 2 bases, the J end lost 5 bases, and 6 bases lay between the germline ends. The CDR3: CASSYGRTEAFF. The CDR3 DNA reads as TGTGCCAGCAGTTACGGGAGGACTGAAGCTTTCTTT.

The chain has TRBV11-2 and TRBJ2-7, with D hard to call. The CDR3 extends over 11 amino acids. Germline-derived CDR1 and CDR2 are SGHAT and FQNNGV. Between the trimmed V and J ends, which lost 1 base and 7 bases, there was a span of 5 bases. CDR3 sequence reads: CASSLVEEQYF. DNA for the CDR3: TGTGCCAGCAGCTTAGTGGAAGAGCAGTACTTC.

The V call is TRBV6-6, the J call TRBJ1-1; a weak D match, TRBD1 (5 bases). From germline, CDR1 is MNHNY and CDR2 SVGAGI (reference sequence). Deletions cut 6 bases from V and 4 bases from J, with 15 bases between. The CDR3 spans 14 residues. CDR3 bases: TGTGCCAGCAGGGATCAGGGAGGGAGCACTGAAGCTTTCTTT. The encoded protein is CASRDQGGSTEAFF.

V usage is TRBV20-1 and J usage is TRBJ1-4; D ambiguous. Trimming cost V 5 bases and J 8 bases, with 9 bases left between them. The germline V gene encodes CDR1 DFQATT and CDR2 SNEGSKA (reference sequence). The CDR3 consists of 11 residues. CDR3 in amino acids: CSAPSFEKLFF. CDR3 DNA: TGCAGTGCTCCTAGCTTCGAAAAACTGTTTTTT.

This sequence joins TRBV7-2 and TRBJ1-5; D gene ambiguous. This CDR3 spans 14 amino acids. Looked up from germline, CDR1 is SGHTA and CDR2 is FQGNSA. The ends were cut back, 1 base at V and 3 bases at J, with 7 bases in the middle. Written as DNA, the CDR3 is TGTGCCAGCAGCTTAGTAGACATCAATCAGCCCCAGCATTTT. Its translation: CASSLVDINQPQHF.

V is TRBV27 and J is TRBJ2-7; 9 nucleotides agree with TRBD1. The CDR3 extends over 15 amino acids. The germline V gene encodes CDR1 MNHEY and CDR2 SMNVEV (reference sequence). V trimming: 7 bases; J trimming: 1 base; junction bases outside the gene matches: 8. Here the CDR3 reads CASTNGQGKSYEQYF. The CDR3 DNA sequence: TGTGCCAGCACCAATGGACAGGGGAAATCCTACGAGCAGTACTTC.

The chain recombines TRBV19 with TRBJ2-1; 7 nucleotides agree with TRBD2. The CDR3 extends over 15 amino acids. Trimming cost V 7 bases and J 4 bases; bases outside gene matches: 10. Germline lookup yields CDR1 LNHDA and CDR2 SQIVND (reference sequence). The CDR3 region has the DNA TGTGCCAGTACCCCGGGAGGCCCCAAATACAATGAGCAGTTCTTC. Protein sequence: CASTPGGPKYNEQFF.

For the CDR3, the DNA is TGCGCCAGCAGAAAGGGGGGACAAGAGACCCAGTACTTC. Translation: CASRKGGQETQYF. V and J are TRBV5-1 and TRBJ2-5, with D tentatively TRBD1 or TRBD2 (6 bases each). Germline CDR1 and CDR2: SGHRS and YFSETQ. The CDR3 has 13 residues. The V end lost 5 bases, the J end lost 2 bases, and 10 bases lay between the germline ends.

The CDR3 protein is CASSLLTGQASQETQYF. The CDR3 bases are TGTGCCAGCAGCCTGTTGACCGGACAGGCTTCACAAGAGACCCAGTACTTC. The genes are TRBV7-9 and TRBJ2-5; TRBD1 matches 7 bases. CDR1 and CDR2 (germline): SEHNR, FQNEAQ (reference sequence). V lost 5 bases and J lost 2; bases outside the gene matches: 14. The CDR3 sequence is 17 residues long.

This chain joins TRBV6-6 and TRBJ2-2, with 8 bases that match TRBD2. Trimming removed 4 bases from V and 4 bases from J; junction bases left unmatched: 5. The CDR3 spans 15 residues. CDR1 and CDR2 from the germline V gene are MNHNY and SVGAGI (reference sequence). The CDR3 spells CASSSAGAPTGELFF. CDR3 in DNA: TGTGCCAGCAGTTCAGCGGGAGCTCCCACCGGGGAGCTGTTTTTT.

CDR3 nucleotide sequence: TGTGCCAGCAGCCTCTTATCGACAGGGTATCAGCCCCAGCATTTT. Its protein is CASSLLSTGYQPQHF. The chain combines TRBV21-1 with TRBJ1-5; whether TRBD1, the table's D call, matches the DNA was not checked. TRBV21-1 constitutes a pseudogene. The CDR3 has 15 residues.

The CDR3 loop reads CASSPFRTNRALHF. CDR3 bases: TGTGCCAGCAGCCCGTTTCGGACAAATCGGGCCCTCCACTTT. This chain joins TRBV11-2 and TRBJ1-6, with D maybe TRBD1 (5 bases). CDR1 is SGHAT, CDR2 FQNNGV, per germline. The CDR3 runs to 14 residues. Trimming cost V 5 bases and J 14 bases, with 19 bases left between them.

The gene calls are TRBV19 and TRBJ2-2; D not certain. V was cut by 7 bases and J by 1 base, with 7 bases left in between. CDR3 length: 13 amino acids. CDR1 and CDR2 from the germline V gene are LNHDA and SQIVND (reference sequence). The CDR3 nucleotides read TGTGCCAGTAAAGAGCAGAACACCGGGGAGCTGTTTTTT. The encoded protein is CASKEQNTGELFF.